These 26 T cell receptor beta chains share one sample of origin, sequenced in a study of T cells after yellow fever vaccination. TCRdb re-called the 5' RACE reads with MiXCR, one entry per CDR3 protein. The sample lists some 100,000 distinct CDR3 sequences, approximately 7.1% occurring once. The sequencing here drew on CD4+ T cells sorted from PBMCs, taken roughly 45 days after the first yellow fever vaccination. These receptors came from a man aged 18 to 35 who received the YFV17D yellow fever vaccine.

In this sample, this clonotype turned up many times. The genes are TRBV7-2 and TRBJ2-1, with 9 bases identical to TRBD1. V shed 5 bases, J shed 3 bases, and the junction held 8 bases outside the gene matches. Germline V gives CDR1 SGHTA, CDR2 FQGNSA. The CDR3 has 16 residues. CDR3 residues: CASSGPGTGYYNEQFF. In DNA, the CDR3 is TGTGCCAGCAGCGGCCCGGGGACAGGGTACTACAATGAGCAGTTCTTC.

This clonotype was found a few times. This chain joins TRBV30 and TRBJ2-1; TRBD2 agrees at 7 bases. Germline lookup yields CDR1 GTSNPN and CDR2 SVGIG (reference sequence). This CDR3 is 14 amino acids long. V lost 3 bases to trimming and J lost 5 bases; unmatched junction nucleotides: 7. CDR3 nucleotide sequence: TGTGCCTGGAGGGGGGGAGCGGGGAACAATGAGCAGTTCTTC. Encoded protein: CAWRGGAGNNEQFF.

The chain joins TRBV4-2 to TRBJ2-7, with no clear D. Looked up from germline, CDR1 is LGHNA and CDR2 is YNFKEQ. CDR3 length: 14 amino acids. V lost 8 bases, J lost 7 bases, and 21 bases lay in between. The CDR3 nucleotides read TGTGCCAGCGGCCCCAGGCTCCTCACCTGGGAGCAGTACTTC. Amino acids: CASGPRLLTWEQYF.

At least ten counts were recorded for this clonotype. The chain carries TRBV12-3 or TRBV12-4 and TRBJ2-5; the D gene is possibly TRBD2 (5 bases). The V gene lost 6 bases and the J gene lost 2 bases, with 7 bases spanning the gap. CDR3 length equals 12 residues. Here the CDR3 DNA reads TGTGCCAGCAGAGGACTTCAAGAGACCCAGTACTTC. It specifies CASRGLQETQYF.

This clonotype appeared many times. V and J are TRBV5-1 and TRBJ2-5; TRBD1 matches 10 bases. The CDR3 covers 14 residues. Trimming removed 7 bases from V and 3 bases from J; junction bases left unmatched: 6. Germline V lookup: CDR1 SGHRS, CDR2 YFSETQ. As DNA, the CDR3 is TGCGCCAGCTCCCGGGACAGGGGAGAAGAGACCCAGTACTTC. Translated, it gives CASSRDRGEETQYF. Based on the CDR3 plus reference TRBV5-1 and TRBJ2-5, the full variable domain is KAGVTQTPRYLIKTRGQQVTLSCSPISGHRSVSWYQQTPGQGLQFLFEYFSETQRNKGNFPGRFSGRQFSNSRSEMNVSTLELGDSALYLCASSRDRGEETQYFGPGTRLLVL.

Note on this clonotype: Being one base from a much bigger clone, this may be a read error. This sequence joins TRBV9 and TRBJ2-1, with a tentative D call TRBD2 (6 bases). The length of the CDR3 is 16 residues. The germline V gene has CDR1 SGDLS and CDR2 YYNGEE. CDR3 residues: CACSVEGLSSYNEQFF. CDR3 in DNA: TGTGCCTGCAGCGTAGAAGGACTAAGCTCCTACAATGAGCAGTTCTTC.

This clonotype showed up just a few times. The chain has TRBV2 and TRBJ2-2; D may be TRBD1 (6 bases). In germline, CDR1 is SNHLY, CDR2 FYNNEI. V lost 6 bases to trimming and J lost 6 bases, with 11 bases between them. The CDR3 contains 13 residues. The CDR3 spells CASSDSGAGELFF. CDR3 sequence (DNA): TGTGCCAGCAGCGACTCAGGGGCCGGGGAGCTGTTTTTT. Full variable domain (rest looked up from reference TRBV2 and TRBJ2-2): EPEVTQTPSHQVTQMGQEVILRCVPISNHLYFYWYRQILGQKVEFLVSFYNNEISEKSEIFDDQFSVERPDGSNFTLKIRSTKLEDSAMYFCASSDSGAGELFFGEGSRLTVL.

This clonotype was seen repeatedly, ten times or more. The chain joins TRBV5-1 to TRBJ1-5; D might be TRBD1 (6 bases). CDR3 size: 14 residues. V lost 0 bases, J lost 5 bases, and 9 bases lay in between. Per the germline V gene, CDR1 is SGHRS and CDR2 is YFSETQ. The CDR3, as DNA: TGCGCCAGCAGCTTGGAAGGGGGGGATCAGCCCCAGCATTTT. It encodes CASSLEGGDQPQHF.

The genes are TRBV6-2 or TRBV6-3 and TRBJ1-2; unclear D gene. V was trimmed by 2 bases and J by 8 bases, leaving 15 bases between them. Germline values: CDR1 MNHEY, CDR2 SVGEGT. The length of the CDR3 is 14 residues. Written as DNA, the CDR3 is TGTGCCAGCAGTTACGCCCTCGACTCGGACGGCTACACCTTC. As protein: CASSYALDSDGYTF.

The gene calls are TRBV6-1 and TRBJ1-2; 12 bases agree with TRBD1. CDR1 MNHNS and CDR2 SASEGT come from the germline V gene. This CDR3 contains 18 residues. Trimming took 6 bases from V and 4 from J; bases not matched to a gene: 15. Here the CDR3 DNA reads TGTGCCAGCAGCAAGGGGGGACAGGGGGCGCGTCCCCTCTATGGCTACACCTTC. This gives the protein CASSKGGQGARPLYGYTF.

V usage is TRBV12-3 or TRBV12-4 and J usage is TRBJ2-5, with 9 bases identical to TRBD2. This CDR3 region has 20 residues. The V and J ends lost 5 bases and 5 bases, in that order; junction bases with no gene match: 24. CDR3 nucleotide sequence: TGTGCCAGCAGTCCGCGGCGGGGGGGCCTTTTCGTCGGGGATCGCGAGACCCAGTACTTC. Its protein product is CASSPRRGGLFVGDRETQYF.

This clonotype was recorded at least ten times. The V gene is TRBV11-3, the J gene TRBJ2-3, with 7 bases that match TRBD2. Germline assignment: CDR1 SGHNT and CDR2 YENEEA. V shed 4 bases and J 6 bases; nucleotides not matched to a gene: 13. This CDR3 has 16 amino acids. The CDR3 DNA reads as TGTGCCAGCAGCTCCGGTCGGGGGACTAAAACGGATACGCAGTATTTT. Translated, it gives CASSSGRGTKTDTQYF.

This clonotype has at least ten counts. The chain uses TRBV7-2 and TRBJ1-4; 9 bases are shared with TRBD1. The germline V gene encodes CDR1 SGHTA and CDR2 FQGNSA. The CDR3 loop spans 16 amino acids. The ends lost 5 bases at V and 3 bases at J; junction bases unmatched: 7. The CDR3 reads CASSPRDRVANEKLFF. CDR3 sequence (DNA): TGTGCCAGCAGCCCCAGGGACAGGGTGGCTAATGAAAAACTGTTTTTT.

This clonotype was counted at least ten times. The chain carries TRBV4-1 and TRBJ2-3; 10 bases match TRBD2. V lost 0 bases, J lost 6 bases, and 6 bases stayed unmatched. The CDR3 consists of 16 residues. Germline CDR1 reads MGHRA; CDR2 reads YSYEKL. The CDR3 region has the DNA TGCGCCAGCAGCCAAGATGGAAGCGGGGGGGCGGATACGCAGTATTTT. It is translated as CASSQDGSGGADTQYF.

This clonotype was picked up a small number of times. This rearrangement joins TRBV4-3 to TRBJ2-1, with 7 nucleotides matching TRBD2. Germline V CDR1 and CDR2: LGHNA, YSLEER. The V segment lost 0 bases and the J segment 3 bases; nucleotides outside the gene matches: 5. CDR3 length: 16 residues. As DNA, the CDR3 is TGCGCCAGCAGCCAAGATGGAGCGGGGTACTACAATGAGCAGTTCTTC. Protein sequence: CASSQDGAGYYNEQFF.

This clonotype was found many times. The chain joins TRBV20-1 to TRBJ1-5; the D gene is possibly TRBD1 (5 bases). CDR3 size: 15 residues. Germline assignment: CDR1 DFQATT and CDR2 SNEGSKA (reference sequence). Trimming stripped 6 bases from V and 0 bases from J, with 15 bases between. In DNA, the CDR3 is TGCAGTGCACCCGGCGGGGGTAATAGCAATCAGCCCCAGCATTTT. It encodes CSAPGGGNSNQPQHF.

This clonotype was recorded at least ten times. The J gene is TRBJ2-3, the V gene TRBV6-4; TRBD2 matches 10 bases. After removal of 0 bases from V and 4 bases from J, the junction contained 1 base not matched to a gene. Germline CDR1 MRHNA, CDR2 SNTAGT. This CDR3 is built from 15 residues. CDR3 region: CASSDSSGGADTQYF. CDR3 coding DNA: TGTGCCAGCAGTGACTCGAGCGGGGGGGCAGATACGCAGTATTTT.

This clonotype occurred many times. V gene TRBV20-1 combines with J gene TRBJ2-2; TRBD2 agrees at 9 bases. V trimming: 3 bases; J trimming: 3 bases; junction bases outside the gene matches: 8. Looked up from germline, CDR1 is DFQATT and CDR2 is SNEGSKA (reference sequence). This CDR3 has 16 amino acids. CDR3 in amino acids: CSASSGTSYYTGELFF. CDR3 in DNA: TGCAGTGCTAGTTCCGGGACTAGCTATTACACCGGGGAGCTGTTTTTT.

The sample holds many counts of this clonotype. The chain's CDR3 is CSAEVGGVGPMNYGYTF. CDR3 coding DNA: TGCAGTGCTGAGGTTGGGGGGGTAGGTCCGATGAACTATGGCTACACCTTC. This rearrangement joins TRBV20-1 to TRBJ1-2; possibly TRBD1 for D (5 bases). CDR3 length equals 17 residues. The germline gives CDR1 DFQATT, CDR2 SNEGSKA (reference sequence). Trimming left V 5 bases short and J 2 bases short, with 24 bases between.

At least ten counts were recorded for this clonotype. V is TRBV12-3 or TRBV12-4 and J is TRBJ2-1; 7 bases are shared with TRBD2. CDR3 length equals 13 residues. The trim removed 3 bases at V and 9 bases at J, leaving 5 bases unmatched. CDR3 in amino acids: CASSLGLKGEQFF. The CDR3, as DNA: TGTGCCAGCAGTTTGGGACTAAAGGGTGAGCAGTTCTTC.

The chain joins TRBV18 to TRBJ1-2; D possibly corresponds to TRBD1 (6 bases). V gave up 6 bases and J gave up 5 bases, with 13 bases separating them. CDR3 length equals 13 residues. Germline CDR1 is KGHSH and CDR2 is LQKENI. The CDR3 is CASSEDSLYGYTF. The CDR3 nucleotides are TGTGCCAGCTCTGAGGACAGCTTATATGGCTACACCTTC.

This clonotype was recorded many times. CDR3: CASRTSGRFQETQYF. Here the CDR3 DNA reads TGCGCCAGCAGAACTAGCGGGAGATTCCAAGAGACCCAGTACTTC. The chain couples TRBV5-1 to TRBJ2-5; 11 nucleotides agree with TRBD2. The germline V gene encodes CDR1 SGHRS and CDR2 YFSETQ. V dropped 5 bases and J dropped 1; count of bases not matched to a gene: 4. The CDR3 spans 15 residues.

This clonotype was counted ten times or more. For the CDR3, the DNA is TGCAGTGCTAGAGATCTCTTTCGTCCAGCAGCCGGACAAGAGACCCAGTACTTC. This codes for CSARDLFRPAAGQETQYF. The chain couples TRBV20-1 to TRBJ2-5, with unresolved D. V was pared by 0 bases and J by 2 bases, with 22 bases between. Per germline, CDR1 DFQATT and CDR2 SNEGSKA (reference sequence). This CDR3 contains 18 residues.

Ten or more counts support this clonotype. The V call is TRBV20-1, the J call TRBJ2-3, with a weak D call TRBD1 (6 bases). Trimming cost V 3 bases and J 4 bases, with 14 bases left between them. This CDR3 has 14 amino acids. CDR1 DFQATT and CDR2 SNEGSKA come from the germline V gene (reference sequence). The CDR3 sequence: CSASSGRGADTQYF. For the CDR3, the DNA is TGCAGTGCTAGTTCGGGCAGGGGCGCAGATACGCAGTATTTT.

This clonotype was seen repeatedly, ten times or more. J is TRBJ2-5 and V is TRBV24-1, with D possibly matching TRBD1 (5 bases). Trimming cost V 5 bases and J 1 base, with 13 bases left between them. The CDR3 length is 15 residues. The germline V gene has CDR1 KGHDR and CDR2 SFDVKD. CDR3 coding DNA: TGTGCCACCAGTGGGGCAGGGAAGGCCCAAGAGACCCAGTACTTC. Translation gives CATSGAGKAQETQYF.

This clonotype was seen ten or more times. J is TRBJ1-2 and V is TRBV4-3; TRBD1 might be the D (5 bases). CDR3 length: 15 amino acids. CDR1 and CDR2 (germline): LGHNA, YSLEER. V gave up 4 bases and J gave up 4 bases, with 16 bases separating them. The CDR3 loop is CASSPRQQRGYGYTF. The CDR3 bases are TGCGCCAGCAGCCCGCGACAGCAGAGAGGCTATGGCTACACCTTC.